This T cell receptor beta chain was sequenced during a study of cytomegalovirus exposure and HLA in healthy donors. Study details: Clustering assigned 70% to 85% of the approximately 390 genotyped donors to the Caucasian-associated ancestry cluster. Findings and caveats of the study: The authors later linked a missense DCLRE1C variant to TCR beta V- and J-gene trimming. HLA alleles showed associations with 16,951 TCR beta sequences in a later analysis, at a 0.05 false discovery rate.

Of note for this clone: Antigen specificity is unknown. Other DNA sequences in the same sample also yield this CDR3.

PCR was performed using 60 Vbeta and 13 Jbeta primers. Sequencing was performed with immunoSEQ multiplex PCR; in TCRdb, only in-frame clones are kept and a portion is missing. The profile shows 150,000 to 200,000 clones, roughly 83% of them singletons. The CDR3 covers 15 residues. Germline V gene lookup returns CDR1 MGHRA and CDR2 YSYEKL. V lost 0 bases and J lost 0, with 6 bases in between. This clonotype was obtained from a woman between 50 and 59 years old in good health and CMV-seronegative. The material sequenced was PBMCs. The chain employs TRBV4-1 and TRBJ1-3, with D uncertain. The CDR3 loop is CASSQDFYSGNTIYF. DNA of the CDR3: TGCGCCAGCAGCCAAGACTTTTACTCTGGAAACACCATATATTTT.